This T cell receptor beta chain was recovered during a study of blood T cell repertoires in COVID-19. The overall study: Italy, Spain and the United States were the sources of the convalescent and acute COVID-19 samples. Sources were T cells, B-cell-depleted T cells, or PBMCs; the material itself was cDNA or gDNA.

J lost 7 bases, V lost 10 bases, and 7 bases had no gene match. The V gene's germline CDR1 is MDHEN and CDR2 SYDVKM. The CDR3 runs 13 residues. Original analysis: Nucleated cell number was recorded as an estimate derived from reference gene primer amplification. Assay used: immunoSEQ multiplex PCR; TCRdb lists only in-frame clones, some missing. Clonal size and the V and J genes are those of that table, whereas D and trimming came from the DNA. The sample shows over 55,000 clones, about four fifths of them seen only once. This receptor was identified in a woman aged 80 or over with acute or convalescent COVID-19. The rearrangement links TRBV28 to TRBJ1-6, with TRBD1 identical over 7 bases. Sequences were obtained from peripheral blood. CDR3 in DNA: TGTGCCACCACGGGACAGATAAATTCACCCCTCCACTTT. Its translation is CATTGQINSPLHF.